The 27 T cell receptor beta chains below all came from one sample that was sequenced in a study of T cell responses to AZD1222 COVID-19 vaccine. TCRdb keeps only in-frame clones here, not all; method: immunoSEQ multiplex PCR. The table shows about 180,000 clones, with 88% occurring only once. The specimen was peripheral blood, collected 28 days after the second AZD1222 dose. These receptors were taken from an adult who received the AZD1222 COVID-19 vaccine.

This sequence joins TRBV5-1 and TRBJ1-1, with D unresolved. The V end lost 4 bases, the J end lost 0 bases, and 16 bases lay between the germline ends. CDR1 is SGHRS and CDR2 is YFSETQ in the germline V gene. The CDR3 is 16 amino acids. The CDR3 DNA sequence: TGCGCCAGCAGCCGAGCTACGGGAACCTTGAACACTGAAGCTTTCTTT. Translating it yields CASSRATGTLNTEAFF.

Notes on this clone: The identical CDR3 is also encoded by other nucleotide sequences in the sample. The rearrangement joins TRBV5-1 to TRBJ1-2, with no clear D. Germline CDR1 reads SGHRS; CDR2 reads YFSETQ. The CDR3 is made up of 13 amino acids. The V gene lost 1 base and the J gene lost 6 bases, with 10 bases spanning the gap. The CDR3 DNA reads as TGCGCCAGCAGCTTGTCCGGGGAGGATGGCTACACCTTC. Its protein is CASSLSGEDGYTF.

The genes are TRBV5-6 and TRBJ2-7, with D unclear. From germline, CDR1 is SGHDT and CDR2 YYEEEE. V lost 4 bases and J lost 1, with 9 bases in between. The CDR3 contains 13 residues. The CDR3 nucleotides read TGTGCCAGCAGCGACACATTTTCCTACGAGCAGTACTTC. Its protein product is CASSDTFSYEQYF.

The genes are TRBV5-8 and TRBJ1-5; D might be TRBD1 (5 bases). This CDR3 is 17 amino acids long. Germline-derived CDR1 and CDR2 are SGHTS and YDEGEE. The V end lost 5 bases, the J end lost 0 bases, and 18 bases lay between the germline ends. The CDR3 sequence is CASSEGPEVYSNQPQHF. The CDR3 DNA sequence: TGTGCCAGCAGTGAGGGACCGGAGGTCTATAGCAATCAGCCCCAGCATTTT.

CDR3 amino acids: CASSSRGGPNTEAFF. In DNA form, the CDR3 reads TGTGCCAGCAGCAGTCGGGGCGGTCCGAACACTGAAGCTTTCTTT. The chain couples TRBV21-1 to TRBJ1-1. TRBV21-1 is a listed pseudogene. The length of the CDR3 is 15 residues.

The V call is TRBV6-5, the J call TRBJ2-2; TRBD1 agrees at 7 bases. This CDR3 comprises 13 residues. In germline, CDR1 is MNHEY, CDR2 SVGAGI. Unmatched junction bases numbered 1, after V lost 5 bases and J lost 4 bases. In DNA form, the CDR3 reads TGTGCCAGCAGTCGGGACAGCACCGGGGAGCTGTTTTTT. Protein sequence: CASSRDSTGELFF.

The chain carries TRBV18 and TRBJ1-2; 11 bases match TRBD1. Trimming at V came to 5 bases and at J to 8 bases, leaving 7 bases not matched to a gene. The CDR3 is made up of 14 amino acids. Germline V gives CDR1 KGHSH, CDR2 LQKENI. CDR3 protein: CASSSGTGGSGYTF. The CDR3 DNA reads as TGTGCCAGCTCATCCGGGACAGGGGGTTCAGGCTACACCTTC.

The CDR3 reads CASSLNRGGVYGYTF. As DNA, the CDR3 is TGTGCCAGCAGCTTAAACAGGGGGGGAGTTTATGGCTACACCTTC. The chain couples TRBV7-2 to TRBJ1-2, with 8 bases that match TRBD1. The CDR3 loop spans 15 amino acids. Trimming at V came to 2 bases and at J to 5 bases, leaving 7 bases not matched to a gene. Germline-derived CDR1 and CDR2 are SGHTA and FQGNSA.

The chain combines TRBV18 with TRBJ1-2; 8 bases fit TRBD1. CDR1 and CDR2 (germline): KGHSH, LQKENI. The junction had 15 bases not matched to a gene; V was cut back by 2 bases and J by 7 bases. The CDR3 runs to 17 residues. The DNA for the CDR3 is TGTGCCAGCTCACCAAGGACAGGGTATCAAGTTCCTAGTGGCTACACCTTC. This translates into CASSPRTGYQVPSGYTF.

The chain couples TRBV23-1 to TRBJ1-2; D is perhaps TRBD1 (6 bases). TRBV23-1 is marked as an open reading frame, function uncertain. This CDR3 comprises 14 residues. V lost 2 bases and J 6 bases, leaving 13 bases between the germline ends. CDR3 loop: CASSQPTGGDGYTF. The CDR3 DNA follows: TGCGCCAGCAGTCAACCGACAGGCGGGGATGGCTACACCTTC.

This sequence joins TRBV6-1 and TRBJ1-1; TRBD1 is a possible D gene (5 bases). This CDR3 has 15 residues. Germline V gives CDR1 MNHNS, CDR2 SASEGT. V gave up 1 base and J gave up 3 bases, with 12 bases separating them. CDR3 bases: TGTGCCAGCAGTGAAGTTCGTAGGGGCGACACTGAAGCTTTCTTT. It translates to CASSEVRRGDTEAFF.

This clone was detected only once. This chain uses TRBV6-5 with TRBJ2-5; 8 nucleotides line up with TRBD2. Germline loops: CDR1 MNHEY, CDR2 SVGAGI. Losses at the gene ends were 5 bases for V and 5 bases for J; bases not matched to a gene: 7. This CDR3 has 14 amino acids. As DNA, the CDR3 is TGTGCCAGCAGTACGGGGGGGGCGCGGGAGACCCAGTACTTC. It encodes CASSTGGARETQYF.

V usage is TRBV5-4 and J usage is TRBJ2-5; possibly TRBD1 or TRBD2 for D (5 bases each). Germline V gene data show CDR1 as SGHNT and CDR2 as YYREEE (reference sequence). The CDR3 sequence is 14 residues long. The germline V and J ends were trimmed by 4 bases and 2 bases, with 12 bases remaining between them. In DNA, the CDR3 is TGTGCCAGCAGCCCGGGACCCCCACAAGAGACCCAGTACTTC. It translates to CASSPGPPQETQYF.

This rearrangement joins TRBV5-1 to TRBJ1-5; D perhaps matches TRBD1 (6 bases). The germline V gene has CDR1 SGHRS and CDR2 YFSETQ. CDR3 size: 16 residues. V was cut by 0 bases and J by 2 bases, with 12 bases left in between. The CDR3 DNA sequence: TGCGCCAGCAGCTTGGGAACAGGGAGTGGCAATCAGCCCCAGCATTTT. Protein: CASSLGTGSGNQPQHF.

This clone was seen a single time. This chain connects TRBV3-1 (or the pseudogene TRBV3-2) to TRBJ2-7, with a tentative D call TRBD2 (5 bases). This CDR3 contains 15 residues. In germline, CDR1 is LGHDT, CDR2 YNNKEL (reference sequence). V lost 1 base and J lost 0, with 10 bases in between. This chain's CDR3 is CASSQGRTASYEQYF. The CDR3 DNA follows: TGTGCCAGCAGCCAAGGTCGGACTGCCTCCTACGAGCAGTACTTC.

This chain uses TRBV2 with TRBJ2-7; 7 bases are shared with TRBD2. Trimming cost V 7 bases and J 6 bases; bases outside gene matches: 9. Looked up from germline, CDR1 is SNHLY and CDR2 is FYNNEI. The CDR3 has 13 amino acids. In DNA form, the CDR3 reads TGTGCCAGCATGATAGCGGGCGGGTCCGAGCAGTACTTC. Translating gives CASMIAGGSEQYF.

Turning to this clone: A much more abundant neighbour one base away suggests this may be a read error. The chain couples TRBV3-1 (or the pseudogene TRBV3-2) to TRBJ2-7; TRBD1 agrees at 9 bases. The CDR3 length is 16 residues. The germline V gene has CDR1 LGHDT and CDR2 YNNKEL (reference sequence). V shed 4 bases, J shed 5 bases, and the junction held 12 bases outside the gene matches. The CDR3 region is CASSPGSGTGRNEQYF. The DNA of the CDR3 is TGTGCCAGCAGCCCCGGATCCGGGACAGGGAGGAACGAGCAGTACTTC.

This chain connects TRBV7-3 to TRBJ1-1; 8 positions agree with TRBD1. J lost 4 bases, V lost 6 bases, and 13 bases had no gene match. Germline CDR1 and CDR2: SGHTA and FQGTGA. This CDR3 region has 16 residues. This CDR3 reads CASSTGQGRRGTEAFF. The CDR3 DNA sequence: TGTGCCAGCAGTACCGGACAGGGACGAAGGGGCACTGAAGCTTTCTTT.

The genes are TRBV7-2 and TRBJ2-7; 7 bases fit TRBD1. The V segment lost 1 base and the J segment 5 bases; nucleotides outside the gene matches: 5. The CDR3 consists of 14 residues. CDR1 SGHTA and CDR2 FQGNSA come from the germline V gene. In DNA form, the CDR3 reads TGTGCCAGCAGCTTAGACAGGGGAAGCAACGAGCAGTACTTC. It specifies CASSLDRGSNEQYF.

This rearrangement joins TRBV5-8 to TRBJ1-2, with 7 positions matching TRBD1. Looked up from germline, CDR1 is SGHTS and CDR2 is YDEGEE. V trimming: 3 bases; J trimming: 2 bases; junction bases outside the gene matches: 4. There are 14 residues in the CDR3. CDR3 region: CASSWGQTNYGYTF. DNA for the CDR3: TGTGCCAGCAGCTGGGGACAGACGAACTATGGCTACACCTTC.

This clone was recorded a few times. The chain has TRBV19 and TRBJ1-2, with D unclear. The CDR3 has 12 residues. CDR1 and CDR2 from the germline V gene are LNHDA and SQIVND (reference sequence). Between the trimmed V and J ends, which lost 3 bases and 4 bases, there was a span of 6 bases. The CDR3 region is CASSMPVYGYTF. CDR3 coding DNA: TGTGCCAGTAGTATGCCGGTCTATGGCTACACCTTC.

The chain links TRBV6-1 to TRBJ1-2; D is unclear. Deletions cut 3 bases from V and 4 bases from J, with 12 bases between. Germline V lookup: CDR1 MNHNS, CDR2 SASEGT. The CDR3 contains 14 residues. The CDR3 nucleotides are TGTGCCAGCAGTGATGCGCGGAGGAGCTATGGCTACACCTTC. Its protein is CASSDARRSYGYTF.

The CDR3: CASNPTGGLNTEAFF. DNA of the CDR3: TGTGCCAGCAACCCTACAGGAGGGTTGAACACTGAAGCTTTCTTT. The V call is TRBV3-1 (or the pseudogene TRBV3-2), the J call TRBJ1-1; a weak D match, TRBD1 (5 bases). In germline, CDR1 is LGHDT, CDR2 YNNKEL (reference sequence). The CDR3 sequence is 15 residues long. V was pared by 7 bases and J by 0 bases, with 15 bases between.

The chain combines TRBV5-1 with TRBJ1-4; a weak D match, TRBD1 (5 bases). The V gene lost 0 bases and the J gene lost 4 bases, with 7 bases spanning the gap. In germline, CDR1 is SGHRS, CDR2 YFSETQ. The CDR3 covers 14 residues. The DNA for the CDR3 is TGCGCCAGCAGCTTGGCAGGGAGTAATGAAAAACTGTTTTTT. It encodes CASSLAGSNEKLFF.

The chain combines TRBV5-4 with TRBJ1-2; D ambiguous. The CDR3 is 14 amino acids. V lost 0 bases, J lost 7 bases, and 13 bases lay in between. CDR1 SGHNT and CDR2 YYREEE come from the germline V gene (reference sequence). Written as DNA, the CDR3 is TGTGCCAGCAGCTTGGGGCGGGAACAAGGTGGCTACACCTTC. Translating gives CASSLGREQGGYTF.

This chain joins TRBV4-2 and TRBJ2-7, with D uncertain. Germline CDR1 LGHNA, CDR2 YNFKEQ. V was shortened by 1 base and J by 4 bases, with 8 bases between the two germline ends. There are 13 residues in the CDR3. This chain's CDR3 is CASSQGALYEQYF. The CDR3 coding sequence is TGTGCCAGCAGCCAAGGTGCTCTTTACGAGCAGTACTTC.

The rearrangement links TRBV6-6 to TRBJ1-2, with 7 bases lining up with TRBD1. Germline lookup yields CDR1 MNHNY and CDR2 SVGAGI (reference sequence). V lost 6 bases to trimming and J lost 2 bases; unmatched junction nucleotides: 6. CDR3 size: 14 residues. The CDR3 loop reads CASSLGTANYGYTF. CDR3 sequence (DNA): TGTGCCAGCAGCCTAGGGACAGCCAACTATGGCTACACCTTC.